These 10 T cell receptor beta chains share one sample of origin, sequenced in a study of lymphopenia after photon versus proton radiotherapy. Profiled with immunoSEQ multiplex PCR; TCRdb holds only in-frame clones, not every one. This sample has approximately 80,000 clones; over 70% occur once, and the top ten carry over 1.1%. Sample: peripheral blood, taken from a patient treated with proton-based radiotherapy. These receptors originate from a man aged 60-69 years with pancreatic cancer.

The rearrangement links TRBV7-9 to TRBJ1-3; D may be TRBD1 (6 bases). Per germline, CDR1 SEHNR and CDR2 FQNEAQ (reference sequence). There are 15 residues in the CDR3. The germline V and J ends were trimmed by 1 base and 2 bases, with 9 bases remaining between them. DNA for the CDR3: TGTGCCAGCAGCTTAGTGGGGGCGGCTGGAAACACCATATATTTT. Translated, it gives CASSLVGAAGNTIYF.

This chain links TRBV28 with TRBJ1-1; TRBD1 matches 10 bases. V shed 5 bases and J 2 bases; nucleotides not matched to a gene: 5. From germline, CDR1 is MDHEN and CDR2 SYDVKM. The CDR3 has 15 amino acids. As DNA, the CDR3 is TGTGCCAGCAGTCCTGGGACAGGGGAAAACACTGAAGCTTTCTTT. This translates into CASSPGTGENTEAFF.

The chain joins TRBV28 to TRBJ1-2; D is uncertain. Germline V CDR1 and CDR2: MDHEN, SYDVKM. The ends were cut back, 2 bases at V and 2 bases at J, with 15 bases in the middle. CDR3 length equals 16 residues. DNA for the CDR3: TGTGCCAGCAGTTTACGACCCCCCGGAGGGAACTATGGCTACACCTTC. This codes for CASSLRPPGGNYGYTF.

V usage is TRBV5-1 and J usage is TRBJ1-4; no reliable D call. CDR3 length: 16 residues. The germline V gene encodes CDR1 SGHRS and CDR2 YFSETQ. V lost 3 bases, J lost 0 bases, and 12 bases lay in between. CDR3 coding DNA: TGCGCCAGCAGCTACGGACCTTCAGCAACTAATGAAAAACTGTTTTTT. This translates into CASSYGPSATNEKLFF. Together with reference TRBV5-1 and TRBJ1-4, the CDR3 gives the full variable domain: KAGVTQTPRYLIKTRGQQVTLSCSPISGHRSVSWYQQTPGQGLQFLFEYFSETQRNKGNFPGRFSGRQFSNSRSEMNVSTLELGDSALYLCASSYGPSATNEKLFFGSGTQLSVL.

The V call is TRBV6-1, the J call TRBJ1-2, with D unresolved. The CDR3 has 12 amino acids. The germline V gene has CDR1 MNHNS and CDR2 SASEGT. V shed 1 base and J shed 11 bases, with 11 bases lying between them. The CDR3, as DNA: TGTGCCAGCAGTGAAGTGGACGGAGGATACACCTTC. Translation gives CASSEVDGGYTF.

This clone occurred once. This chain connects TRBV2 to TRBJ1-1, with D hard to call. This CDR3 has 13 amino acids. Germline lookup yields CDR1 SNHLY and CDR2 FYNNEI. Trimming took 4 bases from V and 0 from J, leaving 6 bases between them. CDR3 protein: CASSVKLNTEAFF. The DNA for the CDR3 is TGTGCCAGCAGTGTGAAACTGAACACTGAAGCTTTCTTT.

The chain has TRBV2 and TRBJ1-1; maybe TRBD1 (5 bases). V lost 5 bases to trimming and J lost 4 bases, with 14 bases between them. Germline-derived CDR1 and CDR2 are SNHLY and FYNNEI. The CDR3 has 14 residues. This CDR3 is CASSSGTTITEAFF. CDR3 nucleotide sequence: TGTGCCAGCAGTTCCGGGACTACTATCACTGAAGCTTTCTTT.

CDR3 in DNA: TGTGCCAGCAGCCTAGAAACGGGGACCCCTGGGGCCAACGTCCTGACTTTC. As protein: CASSLETGTPGANVLTF. V gene TRBV4-2 combines with J gene TRBJ2-6, with D possibly called TRBD1 or TRBD2 (5 bases each). The CDR3 has 17 amino acids. The germline V gene encodes CDR1 LGHNA and CDR2 YNFKEQ. V lost 4 bases and J lost 2, with 15 bases in between.

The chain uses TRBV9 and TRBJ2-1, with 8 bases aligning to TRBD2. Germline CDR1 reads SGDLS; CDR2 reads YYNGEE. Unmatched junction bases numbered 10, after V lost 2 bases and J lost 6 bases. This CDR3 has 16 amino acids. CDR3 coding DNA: TGTGCCAGCAGCGTTGGGATGGGACTAGTACTCAATGAGCAGTTCTTC. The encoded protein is CASSVGMGLVLNEQFF.

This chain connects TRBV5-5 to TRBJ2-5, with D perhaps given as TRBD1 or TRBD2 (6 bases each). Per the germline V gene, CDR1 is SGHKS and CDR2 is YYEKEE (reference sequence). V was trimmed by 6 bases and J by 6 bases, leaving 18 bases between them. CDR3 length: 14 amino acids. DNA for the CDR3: TGTGCCAGCACCACCGTAGAGGGGGGTCAGACCCAGTACTTC. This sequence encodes CASTTVEGGQTQYF.